A single sample is the source of the 32 T cell receptor beta chains below, sequenced in a study of prognosis after radiotherapy for stage I lung cancer. Researchers used two-round multiplex PCR to amplify TCR beta CDR3 starting from genomic DNA. Individual primers that were specific to each TRBV and TRBJ gene served in first-round PCR. TCRdb re-derived calls from the multiplex PCR reads in MiXCR, one entry per CDR3 protein. The sample includes 10,000 to 13,000 distinct CDR3 sequences, approximately 50% of them seen just once. The sample was PBMCs, taken before or after stereotactic body radiation therapy (not recorded which). The receptors originated from a donor at least 50 years old with non-small cell lung cancer.

The rearrangement joins TRBV2 to TRBJ2-7; a weak D match, TRBD2 (6 bases). The germline V gene has CDR1 SNHLY and CDR2 FYNNEI. CDR3 length: 15 residues. V lost 7 bases to trimming and J lost 0 bases, with 16 bases between them. The CDR3, as DNA: TGTGCCAGCAAAGAGACCGGGAGCCTCTCCTACGAGCAGTACTTC. Its translation is CASKETGSLSYEQYF.

This clonotype was seen at least ten times. The CDR3 is CSASGREGGYTF. The CDR3 nucleotides read TGCAGCGCCTCGGGGAGGGAGGGTGGCTACACCTTC. This chain joins TRBV29-1 and TRBJ1-2; no reliable D call. V was shortened by 7 bases and J by 7 bases, with 16 bases between the two germline ends. This CDR3 region has 12 residues. Germline V gene lookup returns CDR1 SQVTM and CDR2 ANQGSEA.

To note about this clonotype: At one of its ends the junction is not consistent with the germline gene, which may arise from a read error. In nucleotides, the CDR3 is TGCGCCAGCAGCTTGTATGTATCTAGCACGGATACGCAGTATTTT. Its protein product is CASSLYVSSTDTQYF. The chain carries TRBV5-1 and TRBJ2-3, with a tentative D call TRBD2 (5 bases). The CDR3 covers 15 residues. CDR1 is SGHRS and CDR2 is YFSETQ in the germline V gene.

The J gene is TRBJ2-7, the V gene TRBV5-1; 7 positions agree with TRBD2. J gave up 7 bases and V 6 bases, and 16 bases lay outside the gene matches. The V gene's germline CDR1 is SGHRS and CDR2 YFSETQ. The CDR3 is made up of 15 amino acids. The CDR3 spells CASTLLAVAGGEQYF. The DNA for the CDR3 is TGCGCCAGCACTCTGCTAGCGGTGGCCGGGGGGGAGCAGTACTTC.

This clonotype was recorded only once. A far larger clone is a single base away, which makes a read error likely. No conserved phenylalanine or tryptophan ends this CDR3, so it is likely a read error. The rearrangement joins TRBV12-3 or TRBV12-4 to TRBJ1-1; D gene unclear. The CDR3 loop spans 13 amino acids. Deletions cut 6 bases from V and 2 bases from J, with 10 bases between. This chain's CDR3 is CASSLMGNTEAFL. Here the CDR3 DNA reads TGTGCCAGCAGCTTAATGGGAAACACTGAAGCTTTCCTT.

This CDR3 reads CASSTIRGPAFF. CDR3 bases: TGTGCCAGCAGCACCATCAGGGGGCCAGCTTTCTTT. The genes are TRBV28 and TRBJ1-1, with 8 nucleotides matching TRBD1. The CDR3 consists of 12 residues. CDR1 is MDHEN and CDR2 is SYDVKM in the germline V gene. The V and J ends lost 6 bases and 10 bases, in that order; junction bases with no gene match: 7.

By sample share, this clonotype is medium-sized. The chain uses TRBV4-2 and TRBJ1-2, with 7 bases aligning to TRBD1. V shed 0 bases and J 8 bases; nucleotides not matched to a gene: 9. Germline V CDR1 and CDR2: LGHNA, YNFKEQ. The CDR3 spans 15 residues. The chain's CDR3 is CASSQDLTGFGGYTF. CDR3 DNA: TGTGCCAGCAGCCAAGACCTGACAGGGTTTGGCGGCTACACCTTC.

The V gene is TRBV20-1, the J gene TRBJ1-2; tentatively, D is TRBD1 (6 bases). Trimming shortened V by 1 base and J by 5 bases, and 20 bases separated the two germline ends. The germline V gene encodes CDR1 DFQATT and CDR2 SNEGSKA (reference sequence). The CDR3 is made up of 16 amino acids. The CDR3 here is CSARVVREQGYYGYTF. CDR3 coding DNA: TGCAGTGCTAGAGTGGTCCGGGAACAGGGATATTATGGCTACACCTTC.

This clonotype was seen only once. The genes are TRBV30 and TRBJ1-6, with no clear D. The CDR3 sequence is 14 residues long. Germline loops: CDR1 GTSNPN, CDR2 SVGIG (reference sequence). Trimming removed 5 bases at V and 0 bases at J, with 8 bases between. The CDR3 bases are TGTGCCTGGGGGCAGAGCTCCTATAATTCACCCCTCCACTTT. Translation: CAWGQSSYNSPLHF.

This chain connects TRBV27 to TRBJ2-7, with D maybe TRBD1 (5 bases). CDR3 size: 13 residues. Trimming shortened V by 10 bases and J by 6 bases, and 19 bases separated the two germline ends. CDR1 is MNHEY, CDR2 SMNVEV, per germline (reference sequence). The CDR3, as DNA: TGTGCCACCCGCGTTTTAGGGGCCCGCGAGCAGTACTTC. It encodes CATRVLGAREQYF.

This clonotype is classed as medium-sized. As DNA, the CDR3 is TGCAGTGCTAGACCTGTCTACAATGAGCAGTTCTTC. Translated: CSARPVYNEQFF. The rearrangement uses TRBV20-1 and TRBJ2-1; D unclear. The germline gives CDR1 DFQATT, CDR2 SNEGSKA (reference sequence). The ends were cut back, 2 bases at V and 3 bases at J, with 5 bases in the middle. This CDR3 spans 12 amino acids.

By frequency in the sample, this clonotype is medium-sized. The V call is TRBV6-4, the J call TRBJ2-1; 7 nucleotides align to TRBD2. The CDR3 has 14 residues. V was pared by 6 bases and J by 2 bases, with 4 bases of the junction left unmatched. The germline V gene encodes CDR1 MRHNA and CDR2 SNTAGT. The CDR3 region is CASSQREAYNEQFF. The CDR3 DNA sequence: TGTGCCAGCAGCCAGCGGGAAGCCTACAATGAGCAGTTCTTC.

The chain carries TRBV12-3 or TRBV12-4 and TRBJ1-1; D gene uncertain. The CDR3 totals 15 residues. The V end lost 6 bases, the J end lost 0 bases, and 14 bases lay between the germline ends. The CDR3 nucleotides read TGTGCCAGCAGGTCTTTCCGGTTTATGAACACTGAAGCTTTCTTT. It yields the protein CASRSFRFMNTEAFF.

This clonotype is medium-sized in the sample. The genes are TRBV20-1 and TRBJ1-3, with D unclear. CDR1 and CDR2 (germline): DFQATT, SNEGSKA (reference sequence). V was clipped by 6 bases and J by 0 bases, with 6 bases between them. The CDR3 runs 12 residues. The CDR3 DNA reads TGCAGTGCAGAGAGCTCTGGAAACACCATATATTTT. Translating it yields CSAESSGNTIYF.

The chain joins TRBV27 to TRBJ1-1; possible D gene TRBD1, 5 bases. Germline V gene lookup returns CDR1 MNHEY and CDR2 SMNVEV (reference sequence). This CDR3 is built from 14 residues. The V and J ends lost 5 bases and 0 bases respectively, with 10 bases between them. In DNA form, the CDR3 reads TGTGCCAGCAGTGCCGTAGGGGTGAACACTGAAGCTTTCTTT. Protein: CASSAVGVNTEAFF.

The rearrangement links TRBV20-1 to TRBJ2-2, with D unclear. Germline CDR1 is DFQATT and CDR2 is SNEGSKA (reference sequence). This CDR3 region has 12 residues. Trimming removed 0 bases at V and 2 bases at J, with 1 base between. The CDR3 loop is CSARDNTGELFF. CDR3 nucleotides: TGCAGTGCTAGAGATAACACCGGGGAGCTGTTTTTT.

This clonotype is judged medium-sized (0.01 to 0.1%). The chain is built from TRBV9 and TRBJ2-7; the D gene is possibly TRBD1 (6 bases). Deletions cut 4 bases from V and 2 bases from J, with 13 bases between. Germline loops: CDR1 SGDLS, CDR2 YYNGEE. This CDR3 spans 14 amino acids. CDR3 nucleotides: TGTGCCAGCAGCTTCCAGCCAGGGGCCTACGAGCAGTACTTC. It is translated as CASSFQPGAYEQYF.

This clonotype is medium-sized (0.01 to 0.1%) by share. V is TRBV11-2 and J is TRBJ1-4; a possible D gene is TRBD1 (5 bases). Germline lookup yields CDR1 SGHAT and CDR2 FQNNGV. The V end was cut by 3 bases, the J end by 7 bases, with 18 bases between. This CDR3 spans 16 amino acids. The CDR3 loop is CASSLRAAGYGEKLFF. CDR3 nucleotides: TGTGCCAGCAGCTTGAGGGCAGCAGGGTACGGTGAAAAACTGTTTTTT.

This clonotype rates as medium-sized. This chain joins TRBV15 and TRBJ1-6; 8 bases agree with TRBD1. In germline, CDR1 is LNHNV, CDR2 YYDKDF (reference sequence). Trimming took 0 bases from V and 6 from J; bases not matched to a gene: 1. This CDR3 comprises 15 residues. The CDR3, as DNA: TGTGCCACCAGCAGAGACGGACAGGGTAATTCACCCCTCCACTTT. Its protein is CATSRDGQGNSPLHF. The whole variable domain, remainder taken from reference TRBV15 and TRBJ1-6, is DAMVIQNPRYQVTQFGKPVTLSCSQTLNHNVMYWYQQKSSQAPKLLFHYYDKDFNNEADTPDNFQSRRPNTSFCFLDIRSPGLGDTAMYLCATSRDGQGNSPLHFGNGTRLTVT.

This clonotype was recorded only once. The CDR3 coding sequence is TGTGCCAGCAGCTTAGGGGGACAGGGGTACAATGAGCAGTTCTTC. Amino acids: CASSLGGQGYNEQFF. The rearrangement uses TRBV7-3 and TRBJ2-1; 10 nucleotides match TRBD1. Germline V lookup: CDR1 SGHTA, CDR2 FQGTGA. J was trimmed by 4 bases and V by 2 bases; bases with no gene match: 2. The CDR3 is 15 amino acids. The full variable domain, completed using reference TRBV7-3 and TRBJ2-1, is GAGVSQTPSNKVTEKGKYVELRCDPISGHTALYWYRQSLGQGPEFLIYFQGTGAADDSGLPNDRFFAVRPEGSVSTLKIQRTERGDSAVYLCASSLGGQGYNEQFFGPGTRLTVL.

This chain uses TRBV7-9 with TRBJ2-7; D unclear. The V end was cut by 1 base, the J end by 4 bases, with 11 bases between. The germline CDR1 and CDR2 sequences are SEHNR and FQNEAQ (reference sequence). The CDR3 length is 14 residues. CDR3 sequence reads: CASSLGVGPYEQYF. DNA of the CDR3: TGTGCCAGCAGCTTAGGGGTTGGGCCTTACGAGCAGTACTTC.

The chain has TRBV5-1 and TRBJ2-7, with TRBD1 matching over 7 bases. CDR1 is SGHRS, CDR2 YFSETQ, per germline. The CDR3 is made up of 15 amino acids. Trimming cost V 4 bases and J 4 bases; bases outside gene matches: 11. In nucleotides, the CDR3 is TGCGCCAGCAGCACGGACAGGACCTCTCGTTACGAGCAGTACTTC. It specifies CASSTDRTSRYEQYF.

Comments on this clonotype: This sequence is one base from a far larger clone and is likely a read error. The gene calls are TRBV6-8 and TRBJ2-7; TRBD1 matches 9 bases. This CDR3 comprises 13 residues. In germline, CDR1 is MNHGY, CDR2 SAAAGT. CDR3: CAISEGTGSKQYF. The CDR3, as DNA: TGTGCCATCAGTGAAGGGACAGGGTCCAAGCAGTACTTC.

In regard to this clonotype: This likely traces to a read error, being one base from a far larger clone. V gene TRBV6-8 combines with J gene TRBJ2-7; no clear D gene. The V and J ends lost 3 bases and 9 bases respectively, with 15 bases between them. The CDR3 length is 13 residues. Germline V gene lookup returns CDR1 MNHGY and CDR2 SAAAGT. This CDR3 is CASSYSSVSGQYF. CDR3 nucleotide sequence: TGTGCCAGCAGTTATTCGAGTGTGTCCGGGCAGTACTTC.

For this clonotype: The likely explanation is a read error, given a far larger clone one base away. The gene calls are TRBV12-3 or TRBV12-4 and TRBJ2-4; TRBD1 aligns across 7 bases. The CDR3 totals 14 residues. CDR3 amino acids: CASTSGTEHNEHFF. In DNA, the CDR3 is TGTGCCTCCACTTCCGGGACAGAGCACAATGAGCATTTCTTC.

This clonotype was counted ten times or more. The chain has TRBV11-2 and TRBJ2-5; D possibly corresponds to TRBD1 (6 bases). Germline V lookup: CDR1 SGHAT, CDR2 FQNNGV. The CDR3 is 13 residues long. V lost 5 bases and J lost 3, with 10 bases in between. CDR3 residues: CASSPGQKETQYF. Written as DNA, the CDR3 is TGTGCCAGCAGCCCCGGACAGAAAGAGACCCAGTACTTC.

Note on this clonotype: A far larger clone differs by one base, so this is likely a read error. This chain connects TRBV3-1 to TRBJ2-5; 7 positions agree with TRBD2. Near its end, the DNA agrees better with TRBJ2-1, so the J call may be wrong. This CDR3 comprises 11 residues. In germline, CDR1 is LGHDT, CDR2 YNNKEL (reference sequence). CDR3 region: CASTRETEQFF. CDR3 in DNA: TGTGCCAGCACGCGGGAGACGGAGCAGTTCTTC.

This clonotype ranks as medium-sized (0.01 to 0.1%). This chain joins TRBV6-1 and TRBJ1-6, with TRBD1 as a possible D gene (6 bases). This CDR3 has 14 residues. The V gene's germline CDR1 is MNHNS and CDR2 SASEGT. V was clipped by 5 bases and J by 7 bases, with 12 bases between them. CDR3 protein: CASSRDTVNSPLHF. The CDR3 DNA follows: TGTGCCAGCAGTCGGGACACCGTCAATTCACCCCTCCACTTT.

This clonotype appeared many times. The chain joins TRBV15 to TRBJ2-5, with a weak D call TRBD1 (5 bases). The CDR3 consists of 13 residues. Per the germline V gene, CDR1 is LNHNV and CDR2 is YYDKDF (reference sequence). Trimming cost V 0 bases and J 10 bases, with 12 bases left between them. The CDR3: CATSRDMTEGQYF. In nucleotides, the CDR3 is TGTGCCACCAGCAGAGATATGACAGAAGGCCAGTACTTC.

The V gene is TRBV2, the J gene TRBJ2-3; 7 positions match TRBD2. The CDR3 runs 16 residues. The germline V gene has CDR1 SNHLY and CDR2 FYNNEI. The V segment lost 1 base and the J segment 3 bases; nucleotides outside the gene matches: 7. The CDR3: CASSEGLAVRTDTQYF. CDR3 in DNA: TGTGCCAGCAGTGAAGGACTAGCAGTTAGGACAGATACGCAGTATTTT.

This chain connects TRBV10-3 to TRBJ2-2; D might be TRBD1 or TRBD2, each matching 5 bases. This CDR3 is 14 amino acids long. The germline V gene encodes CDR1 ENHRY and CDR2 SYGVKD. V dropped 6 bases and J dropped 1 base, with 9 bases sitting between them. Here the CDR3 DNA reads TGTGCCATCAGGGGACCGCAGAACACCGGGGAGCTGTTTTTT. Amino acid sequence: CAIRGPQNTGELFF.

The gene calls are TRBV4-1 and TRBJ1-6; D gene ambiguous. Trimming shortened V by 0 bases and J by 10 bases, and 7 bases separated the two germline ends. This CDR3 contains 13 residues. Germline V gene lookup returns CDR1 MGHRA and CDR2 YSYEKL. CDR3 sequence: CASSQDGPSPLHF. The CDR3 nucleotides read TGCGCCAGCAGCCAAGATGGGCCCTCACCCCTCCACTTT.